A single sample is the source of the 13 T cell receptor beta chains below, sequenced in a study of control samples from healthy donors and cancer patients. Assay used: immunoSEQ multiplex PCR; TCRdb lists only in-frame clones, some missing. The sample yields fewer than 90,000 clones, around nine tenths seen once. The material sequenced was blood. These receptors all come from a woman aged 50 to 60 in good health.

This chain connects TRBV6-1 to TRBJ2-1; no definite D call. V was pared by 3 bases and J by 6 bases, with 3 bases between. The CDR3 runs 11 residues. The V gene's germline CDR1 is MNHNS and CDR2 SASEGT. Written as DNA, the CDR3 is TGTGCCAGCAGTGATAGCAATGAGCAGTTCTTC. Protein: CASSDSNEQFF.

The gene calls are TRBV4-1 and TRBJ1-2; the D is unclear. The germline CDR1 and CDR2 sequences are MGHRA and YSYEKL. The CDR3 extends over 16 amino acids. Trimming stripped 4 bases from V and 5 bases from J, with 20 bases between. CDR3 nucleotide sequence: TGCGCCAGCAGCCGGGAATCTTCCGGCCGCGGGTATGGCTACACCTTC. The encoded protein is CASSRESSGRGYGYTF.

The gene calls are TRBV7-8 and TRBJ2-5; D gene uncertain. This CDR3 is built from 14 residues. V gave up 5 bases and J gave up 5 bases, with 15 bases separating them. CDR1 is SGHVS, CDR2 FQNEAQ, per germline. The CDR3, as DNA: TGTGCCAGCAGCCGAGGTGTGGCCGGCGAGACCCAGTACTTC. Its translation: CASSRGVAGETQYF.

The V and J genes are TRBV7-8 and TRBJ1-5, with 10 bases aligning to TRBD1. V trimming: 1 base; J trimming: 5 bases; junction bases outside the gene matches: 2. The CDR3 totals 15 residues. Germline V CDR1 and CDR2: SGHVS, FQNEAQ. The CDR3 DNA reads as TGTGCCAGCAGCTTAGGAGACAGGGGGCATCAGCCCCAGCATTTT. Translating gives CASSLGDRGHQPQHF.

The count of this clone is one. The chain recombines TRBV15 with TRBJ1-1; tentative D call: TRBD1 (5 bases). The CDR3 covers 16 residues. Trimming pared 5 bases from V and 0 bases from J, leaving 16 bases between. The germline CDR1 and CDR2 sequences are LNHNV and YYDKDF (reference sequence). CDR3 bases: TGTGCCACCAGCCCAGACAGTGGAATCATGAACACTGAAGCTTTCTTT. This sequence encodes CATSPDSGIMNTEAFF.

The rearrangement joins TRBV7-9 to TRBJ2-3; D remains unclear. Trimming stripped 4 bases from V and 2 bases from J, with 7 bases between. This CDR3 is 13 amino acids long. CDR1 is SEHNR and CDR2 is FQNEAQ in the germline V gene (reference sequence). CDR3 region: CASSSQLTDTQYF. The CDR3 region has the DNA TGTGCCAGCAGCTCACAACTCACAGATACGCAGTATTTT.

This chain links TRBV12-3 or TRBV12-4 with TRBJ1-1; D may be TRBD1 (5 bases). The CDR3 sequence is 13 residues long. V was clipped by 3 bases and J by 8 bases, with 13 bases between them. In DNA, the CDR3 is TGTGCCAGCAGTTTCCCATCTGGGGGGGAAGCTTTCTTT. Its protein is CASSFPSGGEAFF.

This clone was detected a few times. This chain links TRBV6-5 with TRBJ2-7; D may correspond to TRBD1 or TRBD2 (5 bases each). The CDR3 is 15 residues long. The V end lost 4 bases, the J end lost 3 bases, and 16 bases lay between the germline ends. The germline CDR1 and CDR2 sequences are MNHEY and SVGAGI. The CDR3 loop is CASSLPGTRLYEQYF. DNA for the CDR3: TGTGCCAGCAGTTTACCCGGGACGCGGCTCTACGAGCAGTACTTC.

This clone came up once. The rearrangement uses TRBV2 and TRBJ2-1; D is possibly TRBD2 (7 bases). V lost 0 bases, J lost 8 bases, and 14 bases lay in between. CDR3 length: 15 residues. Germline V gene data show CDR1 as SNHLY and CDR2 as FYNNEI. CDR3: CASSEAWGGQDEQFF. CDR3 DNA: TGTGCCAGCAGTGAAGCATGGGGGGGGCAGGATGAGCAGTTCTTC.

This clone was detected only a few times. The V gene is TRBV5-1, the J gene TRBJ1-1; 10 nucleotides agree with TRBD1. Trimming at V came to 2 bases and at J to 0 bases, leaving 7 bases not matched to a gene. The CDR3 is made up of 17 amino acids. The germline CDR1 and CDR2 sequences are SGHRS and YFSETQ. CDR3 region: CASSLIGGTGVNTEAFF. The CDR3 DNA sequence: TGCGCCAGCAGCTTAATAGGGGGGACAGGGGTGAACACTGAAGCTTTCTTT.

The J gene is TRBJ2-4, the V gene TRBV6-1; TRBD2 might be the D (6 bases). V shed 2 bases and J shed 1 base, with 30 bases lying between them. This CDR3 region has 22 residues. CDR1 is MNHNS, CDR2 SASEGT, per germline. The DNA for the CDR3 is TGTGCCAGCAGTGAAAGGGGAGGAGAACAGGCAATAACGAGAATGGCCAAAAACATTCAGTACTTC. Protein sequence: CASSERGGEQAITRMAKNIQYF.

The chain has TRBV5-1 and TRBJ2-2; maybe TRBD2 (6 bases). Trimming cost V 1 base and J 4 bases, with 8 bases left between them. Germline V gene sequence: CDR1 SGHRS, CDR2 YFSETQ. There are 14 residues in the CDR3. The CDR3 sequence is CASSLSGRTGELFF. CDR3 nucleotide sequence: TGCGCCAGCAGCTTGAGCGGGCGCACCGGGGAGCTGTTTTTT.

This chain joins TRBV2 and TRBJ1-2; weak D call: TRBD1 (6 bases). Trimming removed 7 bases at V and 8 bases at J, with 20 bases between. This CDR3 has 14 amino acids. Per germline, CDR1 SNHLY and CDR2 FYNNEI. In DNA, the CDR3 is TGTGCCAGCACCGTTCAGGGGCGATCGGGAGGCTACACCTTC. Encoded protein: CASTVQGRSGGYTF.